A single sample gave rise to the 10 T cell receptor beta chains below, sequenced in a study of cytomegalovirus exposure and HLA in healthy donors. In the PCR, 60 Vbeta and 13 Jbeta primers were used. Profiling relied on immunoSEQ multiplex PCR, and the TCRdb table lists in-frame clones only, not all of them. The repertoire includes a few hundred thousand clones, approximately 90% of them detected once, and about 2% sits in the top ten. The sequencing sample was made of PBMCs. The receptors stem from a woman aged 18-29 years in good health and CMV-seronegative.

This chain links TRBV7-8 with TRBJ1-1; tentative D call: TRBD1 (5 bases). The CDR3 is 15 amino acids. Trimming removed 3 bases from V and 1 base from J, with 12 bases in between. Germline-derived CDR1 and CDR2 are SGHVS and FQNEAQ. CDR3 residues: CASSLAGWENTEAFF. DNA for the CDR3: TGTGCCAGCAGCTTGGCAGGGTGGGAGAACACTGAAGCTTTCTTT. The whole variable domain, filled in from reference TRBV7-8 and TRBJ1-1, reads GAGVSQSPRYKVAKRGQDVALRCDPISGHVSLFWYQQALGQGPEFLTYFQNEAQLDKSGLPSDRFFAERPEGSVSTLKIQRTQQEDSAVYLCASSLAGWENTEAFFGQGTRLTVV.

The V call is TRBV5-1, the J call TRBJ1-4; D is ambiguous. From germline, CDR1 is SGHRS and CDR2 YFSETQ. The V and J ends lost 2 bases and 0 bases respectively, with 11 bases between them. CDR3 length: 16 residues. In nucleotides, the CDR3 is TGCGCCAGCAGCTTATTCCCCCACTCAACTAATGAAAAACTGTTTTTT. Translated: CASSLFPHSTNEKLFF.

The rearrangement joins TRBV6-4 to TRBJ2-2; 7 bases line up with TRBD1. Germline loops: CDR1 MRHNA, CDR2 SNTAGT. The junction had 2 bases not matched to a gene; V was cut back by 9 bases and J by 1 base. This CDR3 is built from 13 residues. CDR3 in amino acids: CARGTENTGELFF. The CDR3 DNA sequence: TGTGCCAGAGGGACAGAGAACACCGGGGAGCTGTTTTTT.

The chain couples TRBV10-3 to TRBJ2-7, with TRBD1 as a possible D gene (6 bases). V lost 6 bases to trimming and J lost 1 base, with 10 bases between them. The germline V gene has CDR1 ENHRY and CDR2 SYGVKD. The CDR3 is 13 residues long. CDR3 sequence (DNA): TGTGCCATCAGGACAGGCCGATCCTACGAGCAGTACTTC. This gives the protein CAIRTGRSYEQYF.

The chain combines TRBV11-1 with TRBJ2-1, with TRBD1 as a possible D gene (5 bases). The CDR3 has 15 amino acids. V was cut by 1 base and J by 12 bases, with 19 bases left in between. CDR1 and CDR2 from the germline V gene are SGHAT and FQDESV (reference sequence). DNA for the CDR3: TGTGCCAGCAGCTTAGAAGGGGCTTCGGGTCAAAGGCAGTTCTTC. This sequence encodes CASSLEGASGQRQFF. Together with reference TRBV11-1 and TRBJ2-1, the CDR3 gives the full variable domain: EAEVAQSPRYKITEKSQAVAFWCDPISGHATLYWYRQILGQGPELLVQFQDESVVDDSQLPKDRFSAERLKGVDSTLKIQPAELGDSAMYLCASSLEGASGQRQFFGPGTRLTVL.

V usage is TRBV19 and J usage is TRBJ1-2; no definite D call. Germline values: CDR1 LNHDA, CDR2 SQIVND (reference sequence). V lost 1 base to trimming and J lost 5 bases, with 14 bases between them. The CDR3 has 15 amino acids. The CDR3 reads CASSIGRAFTYGYTF. The CDR3 DNA is TGTGCCAGTAGTATAGGGAGGGCTTTCACTTATGGCTACACCTTC.

On this clone: This sequence may be a read error, since a much larger clone differs from it by one base. The rearrangement links TRBV7-3 to TRBJ2-3, with 12 nucleotides matching TRBD2. Germline trimming cut 6 bases from V and 4 bases from J; bases unmatched to any gene: 5. This CDR3 is built from 15 residues. Germline CDR1 is SGHTA and CDR2 is FQGTGA. CDR3 bases: TGTGCCAGCAGTCCTAGCGGGGGGGCCCCAGATACGCAGTATTTT. Its translation: CASSPSGGAPDTQYF.

This clone was recorded once. V is TRBV4-1 and J is TRBJ1-4; 10 bases line up with TRBD1. With 8 bases clipped from V and 8 bases from J, the junction kept 5 bases outside the gene matches. The CDR3 is 13 residues long. Germline V gene lookup returns CDR1 MGHRA and CDR2 YSYEKL. CDR3: CASRQGAAEKLFF. CDR3 bases: TGCGCCAGCCGACAGGGGGCTGCCGAAAAACTGTTTTTT.

The genes are TRBV5-1 and TRBJ2-1; D possibly corresponds to TRBD2 (6 bases). The CDR3 loop spans 16 amino acids. The V gene's germline CDR1 is SGHRS and CDR2 YFSETQ. Trimming shortened V by 1 base and J by 1 base, and 12 bases separated the two germline ends. The CDR3: CASSLTPGVSYNEQFF. Written as DNA, the CDR3 is TGCGCCAGCAGCTTGACCCCGGGGGTTTCCTACAATGAGCAGTTCTTC. The entire variable domain, with the rest obtained from reference TRBV5-1 and TRBJ2-1, is as follows: KAGVTQTPRYLIKTRGQQVTLSCSPISGHRSVSWYQQTPGQGLQFLFEYFSETQRNKGNFPGRFSGRQFSNSRSEMNVSTLELGDSALYLCASSLTPGVSYNEQFFGPGTRLTVL.

Only a few counts were recorded for this clone. The chain links TRBV4-2 to TRBJ1-3, with a tentative D call TRBD1 (5 bases). Germline loops: CDR1 LGHNA, CDR2 YNFKEQ. V gave up 3 bases and J gave up 7 bases, with 10 bases separating them. The CDR3 extends over 13 amino acids. The CDR3 protein is CASSHGGVNTIYF. In DNA form, the CDR3 reads TGTGCCAGCAGCCATGGAGGGGTCAACACCATATATTTT.